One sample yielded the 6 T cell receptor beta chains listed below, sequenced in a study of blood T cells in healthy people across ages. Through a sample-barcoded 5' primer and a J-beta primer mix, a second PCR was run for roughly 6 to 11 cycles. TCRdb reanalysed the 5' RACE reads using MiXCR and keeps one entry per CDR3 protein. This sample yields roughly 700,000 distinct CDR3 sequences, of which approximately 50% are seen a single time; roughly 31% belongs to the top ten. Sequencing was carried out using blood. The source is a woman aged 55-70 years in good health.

The DNA for the CDR3 is TGCGCCAGCAGCCTTACACACCCGGGACAGAATAATTCACCCCTCCACTTT. Translation gives CASSLTHPGQNNSPLHF. The chain links TRBV4-1 to TRBJ1-6; 7 nucleotides match TRBD1. The CDR3 has 17 residues. The trim removed 4 bases at V and 5 bases at J, leaving 11 bases unmatched. Germline V gene lookup returns CDR1 MGHRA and CDR2 YSYEKL.

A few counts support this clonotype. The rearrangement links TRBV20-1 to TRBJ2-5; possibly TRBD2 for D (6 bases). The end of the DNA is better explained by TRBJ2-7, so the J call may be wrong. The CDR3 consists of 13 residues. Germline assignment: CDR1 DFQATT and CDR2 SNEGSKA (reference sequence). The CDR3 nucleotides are TGCAGTGCCCGCGGGGTAGCAGGCTCCGAGCAGTACTTC. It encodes CSARGVAGSEQYF.

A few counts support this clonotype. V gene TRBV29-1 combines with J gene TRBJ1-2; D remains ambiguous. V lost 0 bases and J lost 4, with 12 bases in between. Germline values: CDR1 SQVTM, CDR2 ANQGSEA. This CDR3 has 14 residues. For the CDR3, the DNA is TGCAGCGTTGAAGAGGGGTCCGGACGCTATGGCTACACCTTC. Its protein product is CSVEEGSGRYGYTF.

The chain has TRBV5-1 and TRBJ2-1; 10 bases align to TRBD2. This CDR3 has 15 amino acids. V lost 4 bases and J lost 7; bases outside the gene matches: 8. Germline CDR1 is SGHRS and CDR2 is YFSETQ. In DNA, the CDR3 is TGCGCCAGCAGCCTAAGCGGGAGGGCCCGGAATGAGCAGTTCTTC. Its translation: CASSLSGRARNEQFF.

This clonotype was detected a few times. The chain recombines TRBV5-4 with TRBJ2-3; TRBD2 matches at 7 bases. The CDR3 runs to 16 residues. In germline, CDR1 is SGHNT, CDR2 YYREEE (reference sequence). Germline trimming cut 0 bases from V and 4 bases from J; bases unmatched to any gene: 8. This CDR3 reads CASSLGSAGVADTQYF. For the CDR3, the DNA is TGTGCCAGCAGCTTGGGTTCCGCGGGAGTGGCAGATACGCAGTATTTT.

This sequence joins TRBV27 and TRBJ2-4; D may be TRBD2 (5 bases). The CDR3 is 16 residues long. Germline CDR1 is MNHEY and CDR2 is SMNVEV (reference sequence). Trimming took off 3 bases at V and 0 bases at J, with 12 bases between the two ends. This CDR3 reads CASSLSRGIAKNIQYF. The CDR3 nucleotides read TGTGCCAGCAGTTTGAGCCGGGGTATAGCCAAAAACATTCAGTACTTC.